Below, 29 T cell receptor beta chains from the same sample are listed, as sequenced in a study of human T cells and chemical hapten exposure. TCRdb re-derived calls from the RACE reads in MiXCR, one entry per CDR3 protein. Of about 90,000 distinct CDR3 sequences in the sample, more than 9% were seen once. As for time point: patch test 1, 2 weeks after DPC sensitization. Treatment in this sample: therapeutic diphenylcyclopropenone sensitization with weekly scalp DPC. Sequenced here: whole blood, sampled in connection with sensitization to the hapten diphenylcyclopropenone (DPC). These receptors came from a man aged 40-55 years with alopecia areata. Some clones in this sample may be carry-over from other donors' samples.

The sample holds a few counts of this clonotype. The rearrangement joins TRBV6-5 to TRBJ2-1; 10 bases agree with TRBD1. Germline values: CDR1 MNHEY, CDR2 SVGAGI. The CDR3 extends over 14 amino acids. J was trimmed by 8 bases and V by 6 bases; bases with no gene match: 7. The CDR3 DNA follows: TGTGCCAGCAGGTTACGGGACAGGGGACATGAGCAGTTCTTC. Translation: CASRLRDRGHEQFF.

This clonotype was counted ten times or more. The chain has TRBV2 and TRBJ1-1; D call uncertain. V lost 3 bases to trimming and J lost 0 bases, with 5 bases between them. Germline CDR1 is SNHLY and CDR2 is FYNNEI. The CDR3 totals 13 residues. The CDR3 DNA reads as TGTGCCAGCAGTGAGCGAATGAACACTGAAGCTTTCTTT. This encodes CASSERMNTEAFF.

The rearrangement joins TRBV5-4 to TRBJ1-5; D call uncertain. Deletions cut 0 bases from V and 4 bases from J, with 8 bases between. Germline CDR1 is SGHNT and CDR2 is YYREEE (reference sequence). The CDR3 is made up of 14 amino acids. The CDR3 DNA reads TGTGCCAGCAGCTTGGGGCCGTTAAATCAGCCCCAGCATTTT. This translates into CASSLGPLNQPQHF.

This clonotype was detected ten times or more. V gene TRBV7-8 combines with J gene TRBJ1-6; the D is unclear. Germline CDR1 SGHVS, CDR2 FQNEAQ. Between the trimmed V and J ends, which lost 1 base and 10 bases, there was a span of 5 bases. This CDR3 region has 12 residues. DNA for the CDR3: TGTGCCAGCAGCTTAGGGAGCTCACCCCTCCACTTT. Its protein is CASSLGSSPLHF.

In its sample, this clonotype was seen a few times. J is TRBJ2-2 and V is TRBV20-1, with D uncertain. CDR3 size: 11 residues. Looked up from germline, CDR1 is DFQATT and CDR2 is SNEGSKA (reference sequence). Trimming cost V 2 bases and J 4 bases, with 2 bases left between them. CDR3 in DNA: TGCAGTGCTAGACTCACCGGGGAGCTGTTTTTT. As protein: CSARLTGELFF.

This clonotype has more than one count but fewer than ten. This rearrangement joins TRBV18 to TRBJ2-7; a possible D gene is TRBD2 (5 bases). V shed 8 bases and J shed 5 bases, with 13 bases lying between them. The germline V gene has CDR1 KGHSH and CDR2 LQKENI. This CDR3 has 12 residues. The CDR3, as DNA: TGTGCCAGCCAGGCCGGGAACGACGAGCAGTACGTC. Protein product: CASQAGNDEQYV.

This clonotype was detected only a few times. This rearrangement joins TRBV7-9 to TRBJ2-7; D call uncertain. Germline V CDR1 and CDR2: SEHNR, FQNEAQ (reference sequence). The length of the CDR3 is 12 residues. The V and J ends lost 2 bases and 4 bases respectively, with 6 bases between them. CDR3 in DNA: TGTGCCAGCAGCTTATCATTGTACGAGCAGTACGTC. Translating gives CASSLSLYEQYV.

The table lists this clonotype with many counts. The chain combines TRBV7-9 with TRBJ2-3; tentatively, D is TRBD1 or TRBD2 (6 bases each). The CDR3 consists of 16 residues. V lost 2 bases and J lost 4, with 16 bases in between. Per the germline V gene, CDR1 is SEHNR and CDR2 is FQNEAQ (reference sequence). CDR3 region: CASSLSLAKGADTQYF. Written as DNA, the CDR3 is TGTGCCAGCAGCTTATCCCTAGCGAAGGGGGCAGATACGCAGTATTTT.

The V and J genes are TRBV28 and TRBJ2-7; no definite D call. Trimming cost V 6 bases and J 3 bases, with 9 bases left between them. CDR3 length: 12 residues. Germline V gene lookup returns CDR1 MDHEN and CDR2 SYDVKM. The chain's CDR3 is CASSGQHYEQYF. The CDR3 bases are TGTGCCAGCAGCGGCCAGCACTACGAGCAGTACTTC. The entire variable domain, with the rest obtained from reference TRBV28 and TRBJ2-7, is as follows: DVKVTQSSRYLVKRTGEKVFLECVQDMDHENMFWYRQDPGLGLRLIYFSYDVKMKEKGDIPEGYSVSREKKERFSLILESASTNQTSMYLCASSGQHYEQYFGPGTRLTVT.

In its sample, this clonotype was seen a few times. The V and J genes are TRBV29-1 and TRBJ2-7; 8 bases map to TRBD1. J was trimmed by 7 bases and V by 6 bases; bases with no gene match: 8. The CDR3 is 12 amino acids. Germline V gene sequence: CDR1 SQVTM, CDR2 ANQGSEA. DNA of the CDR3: TGCAGCGTGGGGACAGGATTTGGGGAGCAGTACTTC. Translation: CSVGTGFGEQYF.

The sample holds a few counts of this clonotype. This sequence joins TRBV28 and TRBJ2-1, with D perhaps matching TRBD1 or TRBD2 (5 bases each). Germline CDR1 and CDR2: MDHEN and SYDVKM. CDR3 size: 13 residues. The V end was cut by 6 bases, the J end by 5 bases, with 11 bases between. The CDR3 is CASRGRGHNEQFF. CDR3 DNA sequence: TGTGCCAGCAGGGGCCGGGGCCACAATGAGCAGTTCTTC.

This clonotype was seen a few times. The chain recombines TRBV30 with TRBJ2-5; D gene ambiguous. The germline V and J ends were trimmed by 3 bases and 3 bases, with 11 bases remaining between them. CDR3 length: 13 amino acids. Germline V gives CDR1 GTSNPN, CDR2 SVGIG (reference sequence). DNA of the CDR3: TGTGCCTGGAGAGGTGGAGTCAAAGAGACCCAGTACTTC. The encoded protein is CAWRGGVKETQYF.

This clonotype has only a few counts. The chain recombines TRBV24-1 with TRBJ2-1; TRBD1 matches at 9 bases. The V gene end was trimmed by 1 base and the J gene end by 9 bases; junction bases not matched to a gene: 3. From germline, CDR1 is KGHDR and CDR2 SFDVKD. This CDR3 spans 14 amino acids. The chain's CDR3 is CATSDLPTGGEQFF. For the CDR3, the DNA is TGTGCCACCAGTGATTTACCGACAGGGGGTGAGCAGTTCTTC.

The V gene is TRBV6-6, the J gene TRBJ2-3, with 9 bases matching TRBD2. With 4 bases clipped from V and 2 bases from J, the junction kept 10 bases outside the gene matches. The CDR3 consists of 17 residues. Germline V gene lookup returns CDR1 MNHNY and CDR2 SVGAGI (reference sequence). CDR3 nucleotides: TGTGCCAGCAGTTCCCACCCGACTAGCGGAAACACAGATACGCAGTATTTT. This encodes CASSSHPTSGNTDTQYF.

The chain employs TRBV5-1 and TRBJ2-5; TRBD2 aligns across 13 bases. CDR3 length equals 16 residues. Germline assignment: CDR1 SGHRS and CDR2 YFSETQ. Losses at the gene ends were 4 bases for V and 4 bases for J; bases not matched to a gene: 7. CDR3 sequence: CASSPSTSGRRETQYF. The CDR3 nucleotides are TGCGCCAGCAGCCCCTCGACTAGCGGGAGGCGAGAGACCCAGTACTTC.

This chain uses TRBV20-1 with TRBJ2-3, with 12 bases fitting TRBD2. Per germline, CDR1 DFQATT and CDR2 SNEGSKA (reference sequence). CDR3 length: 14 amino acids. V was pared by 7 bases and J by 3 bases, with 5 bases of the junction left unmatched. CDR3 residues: CSGKLAGGTDTQYF. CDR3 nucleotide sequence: TGCAGTGGCAAACTAGCGGGAGGAACAGATACGCAGTATTTT.

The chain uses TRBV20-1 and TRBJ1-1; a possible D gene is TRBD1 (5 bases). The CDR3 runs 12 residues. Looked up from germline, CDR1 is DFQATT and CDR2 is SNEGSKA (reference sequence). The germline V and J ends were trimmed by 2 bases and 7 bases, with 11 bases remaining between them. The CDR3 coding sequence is TGCAGTGCTAGACAGGGAGTCGGTGAAGCTTTCTTT. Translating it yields CSARQGVGEAFF.

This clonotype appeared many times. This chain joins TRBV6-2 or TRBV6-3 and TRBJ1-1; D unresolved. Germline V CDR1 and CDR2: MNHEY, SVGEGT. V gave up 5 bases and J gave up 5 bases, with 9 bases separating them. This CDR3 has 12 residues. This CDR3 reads CASSTGWTEAFF. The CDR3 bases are TGTGCCAGCAGTACCGGATGGACTGAAGCTTTCTTT.

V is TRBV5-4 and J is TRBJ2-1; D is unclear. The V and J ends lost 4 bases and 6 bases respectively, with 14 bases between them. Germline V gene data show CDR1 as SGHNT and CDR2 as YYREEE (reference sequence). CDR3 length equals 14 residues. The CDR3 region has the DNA TGTGCCAGCAGCCGGACGATAGATTCCAATGAGCAGTTCTTC. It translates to CASSRTIDSNEQFF.

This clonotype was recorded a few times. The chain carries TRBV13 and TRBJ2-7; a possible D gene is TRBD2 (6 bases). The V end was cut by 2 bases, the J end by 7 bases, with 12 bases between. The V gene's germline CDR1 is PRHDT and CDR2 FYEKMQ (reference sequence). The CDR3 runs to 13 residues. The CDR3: CASSLQTRGEQYV. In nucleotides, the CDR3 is TGTGCCAGCAGCTTACAGACTAGAGGGGAGCAGTACGTC.

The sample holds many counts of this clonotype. CDR3: CAARAGENTEAFF. In DNA form, the CDR3 reads TGTGCCGCGAGGGCAGGGGAGAACACTGAAGCTTTCTTT. V usage is TRBV6-5 and J usage is TRBJ1-1; perhaps TRBD1 as D (6 bases). The CDR3 contains 13 residues. Trimming left V 11 bases short and J 1 base short, with 14 bases between. Germline CDR1 reads MNHEY; CDR2 reads SVGAGI.

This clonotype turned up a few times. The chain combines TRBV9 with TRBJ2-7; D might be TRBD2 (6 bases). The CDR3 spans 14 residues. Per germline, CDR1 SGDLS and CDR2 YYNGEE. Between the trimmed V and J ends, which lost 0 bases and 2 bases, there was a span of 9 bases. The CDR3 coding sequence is TGTGCCAGCAGCGTAGATTGGGGGGCCTACGAGCAGTACTTC. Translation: CASSVDWGAYEQYF.

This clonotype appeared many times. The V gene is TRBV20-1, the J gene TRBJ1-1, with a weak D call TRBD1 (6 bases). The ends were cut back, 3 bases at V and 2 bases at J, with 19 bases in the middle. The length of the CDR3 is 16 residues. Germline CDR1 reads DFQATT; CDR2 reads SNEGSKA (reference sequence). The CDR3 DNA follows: TGCAGTGCTAGTCCCAGACACAGGGTCACAAACACTGAAGCTTTCTTT. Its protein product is CSASPRHRVTNTEAFF.

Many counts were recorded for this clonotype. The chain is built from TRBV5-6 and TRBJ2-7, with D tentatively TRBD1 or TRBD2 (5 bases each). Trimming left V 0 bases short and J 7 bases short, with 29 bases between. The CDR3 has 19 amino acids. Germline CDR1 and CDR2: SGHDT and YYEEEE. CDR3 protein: CASSLAFPPLRDPQREQYV. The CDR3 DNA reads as TGTGCCAGCAGCTTGGCCTTCCCCCCTCTCCGGGACCCACAGCGGGAGCAGTACGTC.

CDR3 DNA: TGTGCCATCCTGGTCGGGACTCGGAACACCGGGGAGCTGTTTTTT. Translating it yields CAILVGTRNTGELFF. The chain is built from TRBV6-1 and TRBJ2-2, with a possible D match to TRBD2 (6 bases). The CDR3 is made up of 15 amino acids. V lost 10 bases and J lost 1, with 16 bases in between. Germline CDR1 reads MNHNS; CDR2 reads SASEGT.

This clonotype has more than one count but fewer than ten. CDR3: CSPKREGQYEQYF. Written as DNA, the CDR3 is TGCAGTCCTAAGCGGGAGGGCCAGTACGAGCAGTACTTC. The rearrangement links TRBV20-1 to TRBJ2-7; 10 bases align to TRBD2. V was clipped by 8 bases and J by 4 bases; unmatched bases: 8. The V gene's germline CDR1 is DFQATT and CDR2 SNEGSKA (reference sequence). This CDR3 comprises 13 residues.

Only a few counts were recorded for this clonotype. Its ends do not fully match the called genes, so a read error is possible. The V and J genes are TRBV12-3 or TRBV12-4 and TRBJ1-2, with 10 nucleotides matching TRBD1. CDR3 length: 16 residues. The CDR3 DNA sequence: TGTGCCAGCAGTCCCCCGGGACAGGGGAGTGCCTATGGCGACACCTTC. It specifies CASSPPGQGSAYGDTF.

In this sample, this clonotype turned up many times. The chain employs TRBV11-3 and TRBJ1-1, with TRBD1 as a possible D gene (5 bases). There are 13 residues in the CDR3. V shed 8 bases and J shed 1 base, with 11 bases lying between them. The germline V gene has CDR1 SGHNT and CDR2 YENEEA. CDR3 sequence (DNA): TGTGCCAGCGGGTCCGGGGCGAACACTGAAGCTTTCTTT. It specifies CASGSGANTEAFF.

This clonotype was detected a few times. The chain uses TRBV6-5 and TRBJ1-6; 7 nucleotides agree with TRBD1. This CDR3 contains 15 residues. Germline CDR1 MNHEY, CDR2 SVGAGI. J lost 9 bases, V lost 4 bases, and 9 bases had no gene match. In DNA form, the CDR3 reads TGTGCCAGCAGTTTCTCTACAGGGGTCGCTTCACCCCTCCACTTT. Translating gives CASSFSTGVASPLHF.